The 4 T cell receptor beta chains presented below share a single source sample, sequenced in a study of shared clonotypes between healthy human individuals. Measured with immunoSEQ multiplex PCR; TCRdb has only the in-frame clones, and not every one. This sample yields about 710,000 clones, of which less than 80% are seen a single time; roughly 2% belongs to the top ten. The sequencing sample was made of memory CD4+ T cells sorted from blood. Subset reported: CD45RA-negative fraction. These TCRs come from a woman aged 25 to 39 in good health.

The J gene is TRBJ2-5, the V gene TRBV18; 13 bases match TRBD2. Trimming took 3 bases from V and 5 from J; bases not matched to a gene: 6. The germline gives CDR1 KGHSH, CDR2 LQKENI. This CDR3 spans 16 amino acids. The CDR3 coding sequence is TGTGCCAGCTCACCTCAAACGGGACTAGCGGGGGAGACCCAGTACTTC. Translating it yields CASSPQTGLAGETQYF.

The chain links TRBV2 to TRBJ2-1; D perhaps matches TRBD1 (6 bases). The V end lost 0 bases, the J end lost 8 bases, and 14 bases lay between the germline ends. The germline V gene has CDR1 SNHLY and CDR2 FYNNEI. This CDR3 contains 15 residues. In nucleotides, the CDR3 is TGTGCCAGCAGTGAAGCGGGAACAGGGAGTGATGAGCAGTTCTTC. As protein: CASSEAGTGSDEQFF. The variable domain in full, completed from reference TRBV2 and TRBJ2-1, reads EPEVTQTPSHQVTQMGQEVILRCVPISNHLYFYWYRQILGQKVEFLVSFYNNEISEKSEIFDDQFSVERPDGSNFTLKIRSTKLEDSAMYFCASSEAGTGSDEQFFGPGTRLTVL.

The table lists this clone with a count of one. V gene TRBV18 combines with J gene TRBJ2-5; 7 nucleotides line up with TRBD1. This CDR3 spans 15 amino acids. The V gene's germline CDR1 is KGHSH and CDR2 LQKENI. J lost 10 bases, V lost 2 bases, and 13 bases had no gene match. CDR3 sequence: CASSPVRGTAQDQYF. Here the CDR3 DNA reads TGTGCCAGCTCACCAGTTAGAGGGACAGCCCAGGACCAGTACTTC.

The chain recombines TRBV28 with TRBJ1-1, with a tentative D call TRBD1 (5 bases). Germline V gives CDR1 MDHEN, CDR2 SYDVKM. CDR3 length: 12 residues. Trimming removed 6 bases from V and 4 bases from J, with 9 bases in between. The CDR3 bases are TGTGCCAGCAGGGGGCCATCCACTGAAGCTTTCTTT. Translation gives CASRGPSTEAFF.